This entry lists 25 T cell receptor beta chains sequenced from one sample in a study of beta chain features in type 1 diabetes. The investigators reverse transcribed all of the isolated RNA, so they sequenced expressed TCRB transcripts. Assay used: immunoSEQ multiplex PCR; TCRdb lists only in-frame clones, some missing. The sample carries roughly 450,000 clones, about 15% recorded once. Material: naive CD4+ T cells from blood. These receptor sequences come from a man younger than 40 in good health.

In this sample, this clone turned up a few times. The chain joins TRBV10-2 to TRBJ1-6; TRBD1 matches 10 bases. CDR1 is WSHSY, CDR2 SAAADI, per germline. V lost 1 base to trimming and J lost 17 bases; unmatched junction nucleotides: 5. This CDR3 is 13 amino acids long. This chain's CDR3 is CASSELPDRGIHF. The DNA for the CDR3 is TGCGCCAGCAGTGAGTTGCCGGACAGGGGGATCCACTTT.

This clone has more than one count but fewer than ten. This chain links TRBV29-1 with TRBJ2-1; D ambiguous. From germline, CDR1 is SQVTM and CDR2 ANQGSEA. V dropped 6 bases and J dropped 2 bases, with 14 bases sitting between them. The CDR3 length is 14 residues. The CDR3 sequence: CSVLRDTAYNEQFF. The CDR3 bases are TGCAGCGTCCTCCGAGACACCGCCTACAATGAGCAGTTCTTC.

The CDR3, as DNA: TGTGCCAGCACCCTAGACGGGACTAGCTTTGAGCAGTTCTTC. Protein: CASTLDGTSFEQFF. The chain is built from TRBV21-1 and TRBJ2-1; the DNA was not used to check the table's D call, TRBD2. TRBV21-1 is classified as a pseudogene. The CDR3 is 14 amino acids.

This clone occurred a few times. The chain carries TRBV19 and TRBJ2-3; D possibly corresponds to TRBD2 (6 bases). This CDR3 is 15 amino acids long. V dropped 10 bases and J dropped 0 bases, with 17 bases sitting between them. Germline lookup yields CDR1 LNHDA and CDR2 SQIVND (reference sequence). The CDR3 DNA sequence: TGTGCCACCCAAGGGCGAAGCGGGAGCACAGATACGCAGTATTTT. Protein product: CATQGRSGSTDTQYF. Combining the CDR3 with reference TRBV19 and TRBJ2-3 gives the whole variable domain DGGITQSPKYLFRKEGQNVTLSCEQNLNHDAMYWYRQDPGQGLRLIYYSQIVNDFQKGDIAEGYSVSREKKESFPLTVTSAQKNPTAFYLCATQGRSGSTDTQYFGPGTRLTVL.

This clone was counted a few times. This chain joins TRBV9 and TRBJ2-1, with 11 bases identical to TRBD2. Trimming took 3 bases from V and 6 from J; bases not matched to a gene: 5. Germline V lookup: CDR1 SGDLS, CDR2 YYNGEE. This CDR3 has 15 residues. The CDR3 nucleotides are TGTGCCAGCAGCGCCGGGACTAGCGGATTCAATGAGCAGTTCTTC. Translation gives CASSAGTSGFNEQFF.

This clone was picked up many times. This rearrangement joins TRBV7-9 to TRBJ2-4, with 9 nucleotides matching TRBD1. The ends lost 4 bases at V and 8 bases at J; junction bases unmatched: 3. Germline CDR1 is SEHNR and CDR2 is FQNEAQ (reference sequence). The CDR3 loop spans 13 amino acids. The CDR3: CASSSGQGYIQYF. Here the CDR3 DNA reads TGTGCCAGCAGCTCCGGACAGGGGTACATTCAGTACTTC.

The CDR3 coding sequence is TGTGCCATCTCTAGAATTAGTGGCTACACCTTC. Amino acids: CAISRISGYTF. The chain couples TRBV10-3 to TRBJ1-2; D is unclear. This CDR3 is built from 11 residues. Germline loops: CDR1 ENHRY, CDR2 SYGVKD. The V and J ends lost 8 bases and 7 bases respectively, with 11 bases between them.

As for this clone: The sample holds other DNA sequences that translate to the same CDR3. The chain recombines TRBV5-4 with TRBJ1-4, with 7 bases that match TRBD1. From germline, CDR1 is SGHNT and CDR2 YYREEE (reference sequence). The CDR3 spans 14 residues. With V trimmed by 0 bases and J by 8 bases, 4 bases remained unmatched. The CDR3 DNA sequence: TGTGCCAGCAGCTTGGGACAGGGCCGGGAAAAACTGTTTTTT. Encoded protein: CASSLGQGREKLFF. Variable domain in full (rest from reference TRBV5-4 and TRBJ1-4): ETGVTQSPTHLIKTRGQQVTLRCSSQSGHNTVSWYQQALGQGPQFIFQYYREEENGRGNFPPRFSGLQFPNYSSELNVNALELDDSALYLCASSLGQGREKLFFGSGTQLSVL.

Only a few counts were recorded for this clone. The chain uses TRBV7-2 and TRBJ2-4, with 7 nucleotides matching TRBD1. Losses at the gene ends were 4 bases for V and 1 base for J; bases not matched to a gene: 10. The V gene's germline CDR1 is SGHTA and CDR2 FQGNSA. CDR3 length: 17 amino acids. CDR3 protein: CASSSRPTGEAKNIQYF. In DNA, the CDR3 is TGTGCCAGCAGCTCGCGGCCAACAGGGGAGGCCAAAAACATTCAGTACTTC.

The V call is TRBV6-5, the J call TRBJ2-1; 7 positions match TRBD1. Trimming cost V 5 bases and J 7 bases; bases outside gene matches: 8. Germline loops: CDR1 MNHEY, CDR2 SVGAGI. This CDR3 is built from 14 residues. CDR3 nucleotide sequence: TGTGCCAGCAGTCAGCCGGGACAGCGGAATGAGCAGTTCTTC. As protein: CASSQPGQRNEQFF.

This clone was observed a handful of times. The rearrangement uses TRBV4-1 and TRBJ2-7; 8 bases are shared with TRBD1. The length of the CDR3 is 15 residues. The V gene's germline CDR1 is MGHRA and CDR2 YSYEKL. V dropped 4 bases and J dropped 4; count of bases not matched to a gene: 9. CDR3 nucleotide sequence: TGCGCCAGCAGCCTTAACGCAGGGGGCCAGTACGAGCAGTACTTC. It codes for CASSLNAGGQYEQYF.

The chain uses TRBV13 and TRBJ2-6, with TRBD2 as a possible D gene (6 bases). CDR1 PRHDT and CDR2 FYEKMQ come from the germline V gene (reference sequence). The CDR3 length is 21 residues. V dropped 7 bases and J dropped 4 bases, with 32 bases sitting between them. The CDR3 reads CASTQLGAGPAHLAGANVLTF. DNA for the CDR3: TGTGCCAGCACCCAGCTTGGTGCGGGACCGGCACATCTAGCCGGGGCCAACGTCCTGACTTTC. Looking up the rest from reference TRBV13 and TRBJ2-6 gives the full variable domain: AAGVIQSPRHLIKEKRETATLKCYPIPRHDTVYWYQQGPGQDPQFLISFYEKMQSDKGSIPDRFSAQQFSDYHSELNMSSLELGDSALYFCASTQLGAGPAHLAGANVLTFGAGSRLTVL.

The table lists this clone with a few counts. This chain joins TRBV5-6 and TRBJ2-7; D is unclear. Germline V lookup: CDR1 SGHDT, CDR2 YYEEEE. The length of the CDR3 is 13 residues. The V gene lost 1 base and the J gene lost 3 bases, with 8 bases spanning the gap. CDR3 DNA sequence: TGTGCCAGCAGCTTGCACCTCATCTACGAGCAGTACGTC. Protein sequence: CASSLHLIYEQYV.

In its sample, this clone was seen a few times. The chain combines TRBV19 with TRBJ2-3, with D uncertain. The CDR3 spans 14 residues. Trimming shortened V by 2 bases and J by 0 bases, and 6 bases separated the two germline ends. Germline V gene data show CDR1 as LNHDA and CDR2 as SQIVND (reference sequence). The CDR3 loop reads CASSILGSTDTQYF. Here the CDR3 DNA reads TGTGCCAGTAGTATACTCGGTAGCACAGATACGCAGTATTTT.

Written as DNA, the CDR3 is TGCGCCAGCAGTCCTACTACAAGCTCGACAGGAAGCCACGAGCAGTACGTC. Encoded protein: CASSPTTSSTGSHEQYV. The V gene is TRBV23-1, the J gene TRBJ2-7; weak D call: TRBD1 (6 bases). TRBV23-1 is assigned to the ORF class and has an uncertain function. V dropped 4 bases and J dropped 5 bases, with 24 bases sitting between them. The CDR3 is 17 amino acids.

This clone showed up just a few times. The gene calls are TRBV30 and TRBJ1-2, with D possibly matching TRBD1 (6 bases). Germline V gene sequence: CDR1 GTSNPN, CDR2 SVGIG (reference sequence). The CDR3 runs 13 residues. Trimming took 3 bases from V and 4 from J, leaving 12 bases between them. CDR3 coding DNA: TGTGCCTGGAGGGGACAACCCTTCTATGGCTACACCTTC. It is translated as CAWRGQPFYGYTF.

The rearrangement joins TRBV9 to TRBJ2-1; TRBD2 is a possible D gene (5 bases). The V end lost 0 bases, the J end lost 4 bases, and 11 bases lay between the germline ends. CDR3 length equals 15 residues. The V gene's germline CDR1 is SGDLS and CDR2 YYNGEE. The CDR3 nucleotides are TGTGCCAGCAGCGTAGCGGGGTCAAATTACAATGAGCAGTTCTTC. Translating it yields CASSVAGSNYNEQFF.

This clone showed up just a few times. CDR3 region: CASSDSSLVYGYTF. The CDR3 DNA reads TGCGCCAGCAGTGACTCCTCTTTGGTCTATGGCTACACCTTC. The V call is TRBV10-2, the J call TRBJ1-2, with no clear D. The CDR3 extends over 14 amino acids. Trimming removed 3 bases at V and 4 bases at J, with 12 bases between. Germline lookup yields CDR1 WSHSY and CDR2 SAAADI.

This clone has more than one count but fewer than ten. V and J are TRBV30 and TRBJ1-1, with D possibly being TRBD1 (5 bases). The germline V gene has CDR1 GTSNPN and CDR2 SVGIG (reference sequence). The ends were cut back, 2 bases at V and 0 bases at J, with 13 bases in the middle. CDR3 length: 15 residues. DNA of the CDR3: TGTGCCTGGAGTCCAAGGACACCAATGAACACTGAAGCTTTCTTT. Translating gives CAWSPRTPMNTEAFF.

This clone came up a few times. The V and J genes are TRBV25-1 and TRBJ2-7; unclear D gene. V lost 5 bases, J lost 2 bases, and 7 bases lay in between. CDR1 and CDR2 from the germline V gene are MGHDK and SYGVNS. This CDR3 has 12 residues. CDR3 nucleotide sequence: TGTGCCAGCAGTCCAGCCACCTACGAGCAGTACTTC. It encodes CASSPATYEQYF.

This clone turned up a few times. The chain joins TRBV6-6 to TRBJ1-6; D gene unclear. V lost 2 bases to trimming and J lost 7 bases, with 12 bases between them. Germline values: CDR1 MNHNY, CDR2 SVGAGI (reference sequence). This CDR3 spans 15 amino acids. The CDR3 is CASSYARMHNSPLHF. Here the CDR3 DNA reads TGTGCCAGCAGTTACGCGCGGATGCACAATTCACCCCTCCACTTT.

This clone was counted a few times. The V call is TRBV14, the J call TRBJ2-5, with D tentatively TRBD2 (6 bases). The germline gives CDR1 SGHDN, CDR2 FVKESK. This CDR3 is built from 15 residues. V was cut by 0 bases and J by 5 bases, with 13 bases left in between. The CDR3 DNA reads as TGTGCCAGCAGCCAAGACCTGGGGGGTACGGAGACCCAGTACTTC. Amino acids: CASSQDLGGTETQYF.

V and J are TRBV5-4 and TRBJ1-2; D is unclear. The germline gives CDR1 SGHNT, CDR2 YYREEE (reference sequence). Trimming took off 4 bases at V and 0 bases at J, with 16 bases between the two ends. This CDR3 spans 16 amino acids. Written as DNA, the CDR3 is TGTGCCAGCAGCAGTGAGCCGGGCTCCACTAACTATGGCTACACCTTC. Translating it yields CASSSEPGSTNYGYTF.

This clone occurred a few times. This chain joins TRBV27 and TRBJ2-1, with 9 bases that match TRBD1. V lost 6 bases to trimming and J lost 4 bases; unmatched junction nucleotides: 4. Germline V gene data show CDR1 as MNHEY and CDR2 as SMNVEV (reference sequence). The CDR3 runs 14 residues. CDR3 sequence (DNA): TGTGCCAGCAGGCCGGGACAGGGATACAATGAGCAGTTCTTC. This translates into CASRPGQGYNEQFF.

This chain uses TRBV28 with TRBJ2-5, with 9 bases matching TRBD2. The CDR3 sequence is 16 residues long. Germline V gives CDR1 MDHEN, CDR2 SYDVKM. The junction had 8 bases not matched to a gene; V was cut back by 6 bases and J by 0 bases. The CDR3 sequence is CASSPGLARNQETQYF. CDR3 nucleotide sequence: TGTGCCAGCAGCCCTGGACTAGCGCGCAACCAAGAGACCCAGTACTTC.